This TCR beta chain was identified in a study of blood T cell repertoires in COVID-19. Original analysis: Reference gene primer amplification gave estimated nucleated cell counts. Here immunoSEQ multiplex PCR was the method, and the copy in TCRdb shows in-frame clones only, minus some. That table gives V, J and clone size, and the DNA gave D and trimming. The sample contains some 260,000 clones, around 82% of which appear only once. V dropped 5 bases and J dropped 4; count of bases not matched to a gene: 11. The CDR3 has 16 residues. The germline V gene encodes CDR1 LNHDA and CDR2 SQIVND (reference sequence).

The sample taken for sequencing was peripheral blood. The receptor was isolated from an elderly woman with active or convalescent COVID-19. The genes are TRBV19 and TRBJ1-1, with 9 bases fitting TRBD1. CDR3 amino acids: CASSPRGQGRGTEAFF. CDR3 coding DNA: TGTGCCAGTAGTCCGAGAGGACAGGGGCGAGGCACTGAAGCTTTCTTT.